The source of this TCR beta chain is a study of vaccination effects on CD4 cells after COVID-19. Study-wide background: Post-vaccine specimens arrived a median 72 days past the second dose.

This clone is labeled medium-sized. What it binds is not known. Trimming took off 3 bases at V and 5 bases at J, with 16 bases between the two ends. CDR1 and CDR2 from the germline V gene are PRHDT and FYEKMQ (reference sequence). The CDR3 spans 15 residues. Study outcomes and limitations: Relatively few convalescent patients took part in the study, which had no early post-infection timepoints.

Having been cultured for roughly 9 days, the cells underwent CD4+ T cell isolation. Participants completed two doses of the BNT162b2 or mRNA-1273 vaccine. The repertoire was sequenced with immunoSEQ multiplex PCR; TCRdb's copy has only in-frame clones and lacks some. The sample consists of tens of thousands of clones, around 74% of them appearing once. This specimen was CD4+ T cells from PBMCs cultured without peptide, taken after COVID-19 vaccination. This TCR was sampled from a human donor who received a COVID-19 vaccine. This chain uses TRBV13 with TRBJ1-2; a possible D gene is TRBD1 (5 bases). The CDR3 DNA reads TGTGCCAGCAGCTTCGGAGGGGCGTCAGGATATGGCTACACCTTC. Translated: CASSFGGASGYGYTF.